The 28 T cell receptor beta chains below all came from one sample that was sequenced in a study of T cell repertoires in cytomegalovirus infection (dated by TCRdb to the late 2010s). The sample was run on an Illumina HiSeq 1500. TCRdb passed the public sequencing reads through fastp at Q25 and MiXCR, retaining productive beta sequences. A single entry per CDR3 protein holds the most common genes and DNA from its merged rows. Across this sample there are around 740,000 distinct CDR3 sequences, with about a third seen only once. The ten largest clones capture 2.5% to 3.5% of the sample. The source material was PBMCs. The receptors were gathered from a human donor in good health (CMV status not recorded). Some clones in this sample may be carry-over from other donors' samples.

In this sample, this clonotype turned up many times. The V call is TRBV7-2, the J call TRBJ2-7; 9 bases match TRBD1. The CDR3 contains 16 residues. Per germline, CDR1 SGHTA and CDR2 FQGNSA. Germline trimming cut 7 bases from V and 1 base from J; bases unmatched to any gene: 11. The CDR3 nucleotides are TGTGCCAGCACTCCCGGGACAGGGTTTAAGTCCTACGAGCAGTACTTC. Protein sequence: CASTPGTGFKSYEQYF.

The chain recombines TRBV28 with TRBJ2-3; 7 nucleotides line up with TRBD2. The CDR3 sequence is 15 residues long. V trimming: 4 bases; J trimming: 6 bases; junction bases outside the gene matches: 10. Per germline, CDR1 MDHEN and CDR2 SYDVKM. CDR3 sequence: CASSWEGRVMDTQYF. The DNA for the CDR3 is TGTGCCAGCAGTTGGGAGGGCAGGGTGATGGATACGCAGTATTTT.

In regard to this clonotype: A single base separates this from a much larger clone, so it may be a read error. The chain recombines TRBV7-8 with TRBJ2-7; D unclear. This CDR3 contains 13 residues. The V gene's germline CDR1 is SGHVS and CDR2 FQNEAQ. The CDR3 nucleotides read TGTGCCAGCAGATTAGCTTCCGCAAGCGAGCAGTACTTC. As protein: CASRLASASEQYF.

The chain uses TRBV4-2 and TRBJ1-5; D may be TRBD1 (5 bases). Germline V gene data show CDR1 as LGHNA and CDR2 as YNFKEQ. The CDR3 consists of 15 residues. V lost 2 bases, J lost 5 bases, and 13 bases lay in between. The CDR3 loop reads CASSQRQGTDQPQHF. In nucleotides, the CDR3 is TGTGCCAGCAGCCAACGCCAAGGGACGGATCAGCCCCAGCATTTT.

This clonotype has more than one count but fewer than ten. This rearrangement joins TRBV27 to TRBJ1-2; D is unresolved. The CDR3 contains 13 residues. Trimming left V 2 bases short and J 3 bases short, with 7 bases between. Germline V lookup: CDR1 MNHEY, CDR2 SMNVEV (reference sequence). The CDR3 DNA sequence: TGTGCCAGCAGTTTAGAGGCGCACTATGGCTACACCTTC. Translated, it gives CASSLEAHYGYTF.

The CDR3 spells CASTPQQGRGTEAFF. As DNA, the CDR3 is TGTGCCAGCACCCCTCAACAGGGTCGGGGCACTGAAGCTTTCTTT. The chain employs TRBV12-3 or TRBV12-4 and TRBJ1-1; D possibly corresponds to TRBD1 (6 bases). This CDR3 region has 15 residues. V dropped 7 bases and J dropped 4 bases, with 19 bases sitting between them.

This clonotype was picked up a small number of times. The chain is built from TRBV12-3 or TRBV12-4 and TRBJ1-5; D perhaps matches TRBD1 (5 bases). The CDR3 spans 14 residues. V lost 7 bases and J 4 bases, leaving 14 bases between the germline ends. CDR3 nucleotides: TGTGCCAGCACCTTCCGCCAGGGTAATCAGCCCCAGCATTTT. The encoded protein is CASTFRQGNQPQHF.

V gene TRBV11-2 combines with J gene TRBJ2-3, with 7 bases matching TRBD2. The CDR3 is 16 amino acids. Germline loops: CDR1 SGHAT, CDR2 FQNNGV. J lost 2 bases, V lost 5 bases, and 10 bases had no gene match. CDR3 sequence: CASSRDWRGTTDTQYF. The CDR3 bases are TGTGCCAGCAGCCGTGATTGGCGGGGGACCACAGATACGCAGTATTTT.

The chain links TRBV12-3 or TRBV12-4 to TRBJ2-2; the match to TRBD1 covers 7 bases. Trimming cost V 7 bases and J 8 bases; bases outside gene matches: 10. The CDR3 contains 14 residues. DNA for the CDR3: TGTGCCAGCAACACCGACAGGGACGGAGGGGAGCTGTTTTTT. Its protein is CASNTDRDGGELFF.

As concerns this clonotype: The limits of the CDR3 on the DNA are not certain, so only TCRdb's listed CDR3 is given. This sequence joins TRBV6-5 and TRBJ1-2; TRBD1, the table's D call, was not compared with the DNA. The germline CDR1 and CDR2 sequences are MNHEY and SVGAGI. The CDR3 comprises 15 residues, both ends counted. The CDR3 here is CDSSSVGQGAKGYPF.

J is TRBJ1-5 and V is TRBV5-1; 8 nucleotides align to TRBD1. CDR1 is SGHRS and CDR2 is YFSETQ in the germline V gene. Losses at the gene ends were 5 bases for V and 1 base for J; bases not matched to a gene: 8. The CDR3 spans 16 residues. The CDR3 DNA reads as TGCGCCAGCAGAACGGACAGGGCCCAAAGCAATCAGCCCCAGCATTTT. It encodes CASRTDRAQSNQPQHF.

The chain links TRBV28 to TRBJ1-2, with TRBD1 matching 7 bases. The junction had 9 bases not matched to a gene; V was cut back by 10 bases and J by 4 bases. The CDR3 runs to 13 residues. Germline CDR1 is MDHEN and CDR2 is SYDVKM. The CDR3 here is CATKPDRAYGYTF. CDR3 DNA: TGTGCCACCAAACCTGACAGGGCCTATGGCTACACCTTC.

J is TRBJ2-7 and V is TRBV6-5; 10 nucleotides match TRBD1. CDR1 and CDR2 from the germline V gene are MNHEY and SVGAGI. V was pared by 6 bases and J by 0 bases, with 11 bases of the junction left unmatched. CDR3 size: 17 residues. For the CDR3, the DNA is TGTGCCAGCAGCCGGGGACAGGGGATTTCGAGCTCCTACGAGCAGTACTTC. Amino acids: CASSRGQGISSSYEQYF.

This clonotype was seen many times. The rearrangement links TRBV4-2 to TRBJ2-1; 7 bases line up with TRBD2. The CDR3 spans 17 residues. The ends lost 0 bases at V and 7 bases at J; junction bases unmatched: 12. Germline V gene data show CDR1 as LGHNA and CDR2 as YNFKEQ. CDR3 DNA sequence: TGTGCCAGCAGCCAAGAAGAGGGAGGGGCTGGCATTAATGAGCAGTTCTTC. Translated: CASSQEEGGAGINEQFF.

The gene calls are TRBV20-1 and TRBJ2-5; 9 positions agree with TRBD2. In germline, CDR1 is DFQATT, CDR2 SNEGSKA (reference sequence). V was clipped by 6 bases and J by 4 bases; unmatched bases: 12. The CDR3 runs 15 residues. The CDR3 reads CSAQGRGRALETQYF. The CDR3 coding sequence is TGCAGTGCCCAAGGCCGCGGGAGGGCCCTAGAGACCCAGTACTTC.

The V call is TRBV27, the J call TRBJ2-4; D is ambiguous. In germline, CDR1 is MNHEY, CDR2 SMNVEV (reference sequence). The CDR3 runs to 13 residues. Deletions cut 5 bases from V and 1 base from J, with 6 bases between. CDR3 in amino acids: CASSEMAKNIQYF. Here the CDR3 DNA reads TGTGCCAGCAGTGAGATGGCCAAAAACATTCAGTACTTC.

This clonotype was seen a few times. This chain joins TRBV11-2 and TRBJ1-1, with TRBD1 as a possible D gene (6 bases). Deletions cut 5 bases from V and 5 bases from J, with 18 bases between. Germline assignment: CDR1 SGHAT and CDR2 FQNNGV. This CDR3 spans 15 amino acids. Written as DNA, the CDR3 is TGTGCCAGCAGCCCTATACAGGGCCGGGAGACTGAAGCTTTCTTT. It yields the protein CASSPIQGRETEAFF.

V usage is TRBV7-9 and J usage is TRBJ2-1; D might be TRBD2 (5 bases). Germline V gives CDR1 SEHNR, CDR2 FQNEAQ (reference sequence). V shed 1 base and J shed 4 bases, with 17 bases lying between them. CDR3 length: 17 residues. CDR3 amino acids: CASSLGGGSARYNEQFF. The CDR3 nucleotides read TGTGCCAGCAGCTTAGGTGGTGGTAGCGCCCGTTACAATGAGCAGTTCTTC.

This clonotype was detected a few times. The chain has TRBV28 and TRBJ2-3, with TRBD2 as a possible D gene (6 bases). Germline V gene lookup returns CDR1 MDHEN and CDR2 SYDVKM. The CDR3 has 14 amino acids. Trimming removed 3 bases from V and 4 bases from J, with 11 bases in between. Here the CDR3 reads CASSFAGTADTQYF. In nucleotides, the CDR3 is TGTGCCAGCAGTTTTGCGGGGACGGCAGATACGCAGTATTTT. Supplemented by reference TRBV28 and TRBJ2-3, the full variable domain reads DVKVTQSSRYLVKRTGEKVFLECVQDMDHENMFWYRQDPGLGLRLIYFSYDVKMKEKGDIPEGYSVSREKKERFSLILESASTNQTSMYLCASSFAGTADTQYFGPGTRLTVL.

This clonotype was seen a handful of times. The chain carries TRBV6-4 and TRBJ2-1; the match to TRBD2 covers 9 bases. V lost 3 bases, J lost 6 bases, and 12 bases stayed unmatched. The CDR3 totals 17 residues. The germline CDR1 and CDR2 sequences are MRHNA and SNTAGT. The CDR3 bases are TGTGCCAGCAGTGAGTTTCTTAGGCGGGAGGGCCGCAATGAGCAGTTCTTC. Residues: CASSEFLRREGRNEQFF.

The V and J genes are TRBV13 and TRBJ2-3, with a tentative D call TRBD2 (6 bases). Germline V CDR1 and CDR2: PRHDT, FYEKMQ (reference sequence). Deletions cut 4 bases from V and 0 bases from J, with 14 bases between. This CDR3 is 16 amino acids long. CDR3 residues: CASSSGTHTSTDTQYF. The CDR3 coding sequence is TGTGCCAGCAGCTCCGGGACTCATACTAGCACAGATACGCAGTATTTT.

V is TRBV2 and J is TRBJ1-1; TRBD1 might be the D (6 bases). V was trimmed by 3 bases and J by 4 bases, leaving 18 bases between them. The CDR3 is made up of 16 amino acids. CDR1 SNHLY and CDR2 FYNNEI come from the germline V gene. CDR3 residues: CASSEAGARISTEAFF. DNA for the CDR3: TGTGCCAGCAGTGAGGCAGGGGCGAGGATAAGCACTGAAGCTTTCTTT.

This sequence joins TRBV27 and TRBJ2-7; tentative D call: TRBD1 (6 bases). Germline assignment: CDR1 MNHEY and CDR2 SMNVEV (reference sequence). The CDR3 runs to 14 residues. V lost 6 bases to trimming and J lost 4 bases, with 16 bases between them. The CDR3, as DNA: TGTGCCAGCAGATTACAGGGTGTCGGGTACGAGCAGTACTTC. The encoded protein is CASRLQGVGYEQYF.

This clonotype showed up many times. V gene TRBV7-2 combines with J gene TRBJ1-5; TRBD1 matches 8 bases. Germline CDR1 reads SGHTA; CDR2 reads FQGNSA. The V gene end was trimmed by 5 bases and the J gene end by 6 bases; junction bases not matched to a gene: 6. The CDR3 loop spans 14 amino acids. CDR3 nucleotide sequence: TGTGCCAGCAGCCCGGGACAGGCGAGTCAGCCCCAGCATTTT. Encoded protein: CASSPGQASQPQHF.

This clonotype occurred a few times. J is TRBJ2-2 and V is TRBV7-3, with unresolved D. The V and J ends lost 1 base and 5 bases respectively, with 8 bases between them. Germline V gives CDR1 SGHTA, CDR2 FQGTGA. This CDR3 is built from 14 residues. CDR3 nucleotides: TGTGCCAGCAGCTTAATGGAGAAAACCGGGGAGCTGTTTTTT. Its translation: CASSLMEKTGELFF.

The rearrangement uses TRBV2 and TRBJ2-7; tentatively, D is TRBD2 (6 bases). CDR1 and CDR2 from the germline V gene are SNHLY and FYNNEI. The V and J ends lost 4 bases and 3 bases respectively, with 13 bases between them. The CDR3 extends over 14 amino acids. CDR3 in DNA: TGTGCCAGCAGTGGGCGGGACGGTTTCTACGAGCAGTACTTC. It codes for CASSGRDGFYEQYF.

V gene TRBV27 combines with J gene TRBJ1-2, with 8 bases aligning to TRBD1. Per germline, CDR1 MNHEY and CDR2 SMNVEV (reference sequence). V was pared by 6 bases and J by 4 bases, with 19 bases of the junction left unmatched. The CDR3 covers 18 residues. The CDR3 DNA sequence: TGTGCCAGCAGCCCCTACCGAGGGGCAGGGGGCCGTATCTATGGCTACACCTTC. It specifies CASSPYRGAGGRIYGYTF.

In its sample, this clonotype was seen a few times. The rearrangement links TRBV6-2 or TRBV6-3 to TRBJ1-5; D gene ambiguous. CDR1 and CDR2 from the germline V gene are MNHEY and SVGEGT. The CDR3 length is 12 residues. With 2 bases removed from V and 5 bases from J, the gap between germline ends came to 4 bases. Here the CDR3 reads CASSYDYQPQHF. The CDR3 region has the DNA TGTGCCAGCAGTTACGACTATCAGCCCCAGCATTTT.